These 12 T cell receptor beta chains originate from one sample sequenced in a study of blood T cell repertoires in COVID-19. The table came from immunoSEQ multiplex PCR; TCRdb's copy has only in-frame clones and leaves some out. Here the sample spans 88,000 or so clones, 75% to 90% being singletons. Sequenced: peripheral blood. These receptors were obtained from a man in his 60s with acute or convalescent COVID-19.

The chain recombines TRBV18 with TRBJ1-3; D gene unclear. With 3 bases removed from V and 4 bases from J, the gap between germline ends came to 13 bases. Germline V gene sequence: CDR1 KGHSH, CDR2 LQKENI. This CDR3 spans 15 amino acids. The CDR3 spells CASSPVAGSGNTIYF. CDR3 DNA: TGTGCCAGCTCACCGGTGGCGGGGAGCGGAAACACCATATATTTT.

The chain recombines TRBV7-9 with TRBJ1-2; D is perhaps TRBD1 (5 bases). Deletions cut 1 base from V and 6 bases from J, with 21 bases between. Germline CDR1 and CDR2: SEHNR and FQNEAQ (reference sequence). This CDR3 spans 17 amino acids. CDR3 amino acids: CASSLVTRWVGANGYTF. CDR3 coding DNA: TGTGCCAGCAGCTTAGTCACGCGGTGGGTAGGGGCGAATGGCTACACCTTC.

This CDR3 reads CASSFGLLSSGNTIYF. The CDR3, as DNA: TGCGCCAGCAGCTTTGGACTCCTCAGCTCTGGAAACACCATATATTTT. The chain has TRBV5-1 and TRBJ1-3, with unresolved D. Trimming removed 2 bases from V and 0 bases from J, with 12 bases in between. Germline assignment: CDR1 SGHRS and CDR2 YFSETQ. The CDR3 has 16 amino acids.

The rearrangement links TRBV20-1 to TRBJ1-1; no firm D call. The CDR3 extends over 10 amino acids. V dropped 3 bases and J dropped 11 bases, with 10 bases sitting between them. The germline V gene encodes CDR1 DFQATT and CDR2 SNEGSKA (reference sequence). CDR3: CSASETRAFF. In nucleotides, the CDR3 is TGCAGTGCTAGTGAAACGCGCGCTTTCTTT.

This rearrangement joins TRBV18 to TRBJ1-4, with D possibly being TRBD1 (5 bases). The V gene's germline CDR1 is KGHSH and CDR2 LQKENI. This CDR3 region has 14 residues. V was trimmed by 3 bases and J by 8 bases, leaving 13 bases between them. The CDR3 DNA reads TGTGCCAGCTCACCGGCAGGGTCGGAAGAAAAACTGTTTTTT. Its translation is CASSPAGSEEKLFF.

V usage is TRBV6-5 and J usage is TRBJ2-7; 7 nucleotides match TRBD2. The trim removed 7 bases at V and 7 bases at J, leaving 16 bases unmatched. The germline gives CDR1 MNHEY, CDR2 SVGAGI. This CDR3 region has 15 residues. The CDR3 sequence: CASIPSRASGGEQYF. The CDR3, as DNA: TGTGCCAGCATCCCCAGTCGGGCTAGCGGTGGGGAGCAGTACTTC.

The CDR3 DNA sequence: TGTGCCAGCAGCGCCGGGACAGGTCACAATCAGCCCCAGCATTTT. Protein product: CASSAGTGHNQPQHF. The rearrangement joins TRBV7-9 to TRBJ1-5; 8 bases agree with TRBD1. Germline CDR1 and CDR2: SEHNR and FQNEAQ (reference sequence). J lost 3 bases, V lost 5 bases, and 6 bases had no gene match. The CDR3 has 15 residues.

V gene TRBV30 combines with J gene TRBJ1-2; possibly TRBD1 for D (6 bases). The CDR3 covers 14 residues. Trimming took off 2 bases at V and 0 bases at J, with 10 bases between the two ends. Looked up from germline, CDR1 is GTSNPN and CDR2 is SVGIG (reference sequence). As DNA, the CDR3 is TGTGCCTGGAGTAACAGGGTGGCTAACTATGGCTACACCTTC. It encodes CAWSNRVANYGYTF.

This clone was detected a few times. The V call is TRBV6-5, the J call TRBJ2-7; TRBD1 might be the D (5 bases). Trimming took off 6 bases at V and 3 bases at J, with 15 bases between the two ends. Germline CDR1 is MNHEY and CDR2 is SVGAGI. This CDR3 has 14 residues. As DNA, the CDR3 is TGTGCCAGCAGCAAAGCAGGGTTTAACTACGAGCAGTACTTC. This encodes CASSKAGFNYEQYF.

The chain employs TRBV6-5 and TRBJ2-1; 10 bases fit TRBD1. The trim removed 8 bases at V and 6 bases at J, leaving 7 bases unmatched. From germline, CDR1 is MNHEY and CDR2 SVGAGI. This CDR3 comprises 14 residues. CDR3 sequence reads: CASADRGLPNEQFF. The CDR3 DNA sequence: TGTGCCAGCGCTGACAGGGGGCTCCCCAATGAGCAGTTCTTC.

J is TRBJ2-7 and V is TRBV12-3 or TRBV12-4; D is unclear. Trimming removed 5 bases from V and 3 bases from J, with 5 bases in between. The CDR3 spans 11 residues. CDR3 loop: CASSRHYEQYF. CDR3 in DNA: TGTGCCAGCAGTCGACACTACGAGCAGTACTTC.

The CDR3 coding sequence is TGTGCCACCGCCTTAGGGACAGGGGGCGCGAAAAGTAATGGCTACACCTTC. Translation: CATALGTGGAKSNGYTF. This chain joins TRBV24-1 and TRBJ1-2; 12 bases are shared with TRBD1. The CDR3 covers 17 residues. Germline loops: CDR1 KGHDR, CDR2 SFDVKD. J was trimmed by 6 bases and V by 9 bases; bases with no gene match: 16.